Included here is one TCR beta chain sequence, with context. PCR was performed a second time for about 7 to 11 cycles using a sample-barcoded 5' primer and a J-beta primer mix. TCRdb ran MiXCR on the 5' RACE reads and lists one entry per CDR3 protein. The table shows about 640,000 distinct CDR3 sequences, with roughly 50% occurring only once. These data belong to a study of blood T cells in healthy people across ages. The CDR3 loop spans 16 amino acids. CDR1 and CDR2 (germline): WSHSY, SAAADI. Trimming removed 5 bases from V and 9 bases from J; junction bases left unmatched: 12. Sequenced input: blood. V and J are TRBV10-2 and TRBJ2-4; 11 nucleotides match TRBD2. The clonotype comes from a man aged 55 to 69 in good health. The CDR3 bases are TGCGCCAGCAGTCTTGGAATAGCGGGGGGGCAGAGCATTCAGTACTTC. Translating it yields CASSLGIAGGQSIQYF.